The sequence of this TCR beta chain was determined in a study of breast tumors, draining lymph nodes, adjacent tissues. General study findings and limits: The data were judged consistent with most tumor T cells coming from lymph node and expanding in tumor. Tumor T cell lymph node origin was a supported hypothesis, not proven.

Axillary draining lymph nodes of breast cancer patients supplied the node samples. TCRdb itself ran the multiplex PCR reads through MiXCR, one entry per CDR3 protein. This sample has around 230,000 distinct CDR3 sequences, with approximately 30% found just once. Germline CDR1 DFQATT, CDR2 SNEGSKA (reference sequence). The CDR3 has 14 amino acids. Trimming cost V 2 bases and J 1 base; bases outside gene matches: 2. This clonotype was observed at least ten times. The antigen remains unidentified. The source of this sequence is a female donor with breast cancer. Some clones in this sample may be carry-over from other donors' samples. This chain links TRBV20-1 with TRBJ2-3, with 8 bases identical to TRBD2. Sequenced material: axillary lymph node tissue. CDR3 bases: TGCAGTGCTAGACGGCGGGAGGGCACAGATACGCAGTATTTT. Protein: CSARRREGTDTQYF.